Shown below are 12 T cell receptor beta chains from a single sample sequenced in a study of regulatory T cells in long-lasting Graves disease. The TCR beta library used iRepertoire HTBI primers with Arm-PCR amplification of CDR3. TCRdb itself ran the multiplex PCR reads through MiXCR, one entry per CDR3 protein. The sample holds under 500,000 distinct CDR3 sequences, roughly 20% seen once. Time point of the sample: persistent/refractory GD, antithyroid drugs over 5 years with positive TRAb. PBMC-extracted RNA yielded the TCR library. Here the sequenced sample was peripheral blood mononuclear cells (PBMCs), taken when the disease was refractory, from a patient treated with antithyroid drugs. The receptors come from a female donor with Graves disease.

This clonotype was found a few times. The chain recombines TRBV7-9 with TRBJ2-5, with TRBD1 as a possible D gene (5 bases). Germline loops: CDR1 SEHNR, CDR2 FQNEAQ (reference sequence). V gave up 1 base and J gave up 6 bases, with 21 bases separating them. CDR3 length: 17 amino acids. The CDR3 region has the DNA TGTGCCAGCAGCTTAGTAGGGGCTTGGGCCAGCAACCAGACCCAGTACTTC. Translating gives CASSLVGAWASNQTQYF.

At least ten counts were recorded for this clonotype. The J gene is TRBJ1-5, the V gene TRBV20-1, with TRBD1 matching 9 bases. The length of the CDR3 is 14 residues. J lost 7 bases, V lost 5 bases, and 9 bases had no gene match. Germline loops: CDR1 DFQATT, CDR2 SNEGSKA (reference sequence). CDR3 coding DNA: TGCAGTGCTTCTACAGGGGGCGTCGGCCAGCCCCAGCATTTT. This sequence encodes CSASTGGVGQPQHF.

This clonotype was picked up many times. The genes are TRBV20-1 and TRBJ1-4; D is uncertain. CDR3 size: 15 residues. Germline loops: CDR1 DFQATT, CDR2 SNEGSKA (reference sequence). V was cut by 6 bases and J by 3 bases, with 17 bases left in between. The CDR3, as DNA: TGCAGTGCAGTACCCCTCGGGGATTCTAATGAAAAACTGTTTTTT. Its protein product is CSAVPLGDSNEKLFF.

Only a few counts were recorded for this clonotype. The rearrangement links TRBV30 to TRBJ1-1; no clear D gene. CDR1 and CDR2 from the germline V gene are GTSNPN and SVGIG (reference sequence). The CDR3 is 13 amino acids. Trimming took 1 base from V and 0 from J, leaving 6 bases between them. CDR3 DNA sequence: TGTGCCTGGAGTGGGGGAATGAACACTGAAGCTTTCTTT. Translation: CAWSGGMNTEAFF.

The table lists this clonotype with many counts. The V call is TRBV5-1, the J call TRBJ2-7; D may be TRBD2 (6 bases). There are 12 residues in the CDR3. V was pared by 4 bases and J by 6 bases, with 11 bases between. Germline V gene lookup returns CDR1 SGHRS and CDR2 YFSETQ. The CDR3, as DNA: TGCGCCAGCAGCCCGTGGGGGGTCGAGCAGTACTTC. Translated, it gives CASSPWGVEQYF.

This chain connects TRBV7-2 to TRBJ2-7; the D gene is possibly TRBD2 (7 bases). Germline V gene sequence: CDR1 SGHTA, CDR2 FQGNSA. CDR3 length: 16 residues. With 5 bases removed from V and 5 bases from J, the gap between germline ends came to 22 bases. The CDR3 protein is CASSRGGGGEEDEQYF. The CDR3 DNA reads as TGTGCCAGCAGCCGTGGGGGAGGGGGAGAGGAAGACGAGCAGTACTTC. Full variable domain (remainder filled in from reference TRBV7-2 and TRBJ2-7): GAGVSQSPSNKVTEKGKDVELRCDPISGHTALYWYRQSLGQGLEFLIYFQGNSAPDKSGLPSDRFSAERTGGSVSTLTIQRTQQEDSAVYLCASSRGGGGEEDEQYFGPGTRLTVT.

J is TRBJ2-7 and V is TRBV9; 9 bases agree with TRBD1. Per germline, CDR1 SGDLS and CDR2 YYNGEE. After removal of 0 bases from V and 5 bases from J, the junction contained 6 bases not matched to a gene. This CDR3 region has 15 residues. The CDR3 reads CASSVVGTGLDEQYF. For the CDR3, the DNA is TGTGCCAGCAGCGTAGTAGGGACAGGGTTGGACGAGCAGTACTTC.

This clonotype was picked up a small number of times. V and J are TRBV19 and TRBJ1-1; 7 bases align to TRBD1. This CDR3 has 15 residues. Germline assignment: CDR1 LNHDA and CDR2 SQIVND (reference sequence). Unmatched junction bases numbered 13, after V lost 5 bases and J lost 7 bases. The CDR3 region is CASSLGQPPRGEAFF. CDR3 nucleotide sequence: TGTGCCAGTAGTCTGGGACAGCCCCCCAGGGGTGAAGCTTTCTTT.

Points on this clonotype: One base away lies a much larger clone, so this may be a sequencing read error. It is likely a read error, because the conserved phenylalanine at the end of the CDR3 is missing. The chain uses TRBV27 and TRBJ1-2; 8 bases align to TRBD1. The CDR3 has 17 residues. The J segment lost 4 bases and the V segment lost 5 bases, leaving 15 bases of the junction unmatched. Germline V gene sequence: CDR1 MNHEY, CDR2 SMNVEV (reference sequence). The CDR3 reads CASSQLGHRGAGYGYTL. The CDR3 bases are TGTGCCAGCAGTCAATTGGGTCACAGGGGGGCGGGCTATGGCTACACCCTC.

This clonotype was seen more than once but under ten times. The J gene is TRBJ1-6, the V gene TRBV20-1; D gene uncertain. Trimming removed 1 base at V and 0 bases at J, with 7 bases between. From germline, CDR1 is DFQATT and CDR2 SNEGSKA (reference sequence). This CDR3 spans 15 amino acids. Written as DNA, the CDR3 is TGCAGTGCTAGAGTGGTTGACTCCTATAATTCACCCCTCCACTTT. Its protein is CSARVVDSYNSPLHF.

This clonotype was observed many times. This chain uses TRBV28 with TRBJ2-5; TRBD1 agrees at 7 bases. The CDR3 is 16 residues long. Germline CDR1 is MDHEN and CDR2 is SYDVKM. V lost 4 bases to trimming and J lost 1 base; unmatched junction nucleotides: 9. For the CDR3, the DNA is TGTGCCAGCAGTTCCCTGGGACAGCCGATCCAAGAGACCCAGTACTTC. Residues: CASSSLGQPIQETQYF.

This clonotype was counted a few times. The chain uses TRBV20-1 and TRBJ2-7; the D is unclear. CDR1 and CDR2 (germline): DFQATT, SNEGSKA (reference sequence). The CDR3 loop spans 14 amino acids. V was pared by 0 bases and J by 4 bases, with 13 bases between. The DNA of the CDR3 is TGCAGTGCTAGAGATCTGTCAAGCGCGTACGAGCAGTACTTC. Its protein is CSARDLSSAYEQYF.